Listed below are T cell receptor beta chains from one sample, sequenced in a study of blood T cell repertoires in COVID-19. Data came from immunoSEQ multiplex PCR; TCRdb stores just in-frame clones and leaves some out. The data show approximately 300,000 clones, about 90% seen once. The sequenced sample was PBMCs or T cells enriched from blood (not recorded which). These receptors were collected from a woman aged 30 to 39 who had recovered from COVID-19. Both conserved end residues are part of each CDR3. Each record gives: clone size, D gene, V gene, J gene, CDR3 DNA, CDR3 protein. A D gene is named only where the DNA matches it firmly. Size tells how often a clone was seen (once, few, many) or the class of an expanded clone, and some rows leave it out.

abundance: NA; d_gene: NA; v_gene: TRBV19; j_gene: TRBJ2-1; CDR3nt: TGTGCCAGTAGGAGAGGGAGCGAGGGTGAGCAGTTCTTC; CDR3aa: CASRRGSEGEQFF
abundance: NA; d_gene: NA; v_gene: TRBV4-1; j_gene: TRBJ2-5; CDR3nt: TGCGCCAGCAGCCTAAACCCGGGGTCGTACGAGACCCAGTACTTC; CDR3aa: CASSLNPGSYETQYF
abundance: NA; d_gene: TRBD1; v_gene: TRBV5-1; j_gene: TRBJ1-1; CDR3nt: TGCGCCAGCAGCAAGACCCGGGACAGGGGGCTGGGCGCTTTCTTT; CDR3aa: CASSKTRDRGLGAFF
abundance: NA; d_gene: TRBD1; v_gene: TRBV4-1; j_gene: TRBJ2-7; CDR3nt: TGCGCCAGCAGCACGACAGGGCCCTACGAGCAGTACTTC; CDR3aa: CASSTTGPYEQYF
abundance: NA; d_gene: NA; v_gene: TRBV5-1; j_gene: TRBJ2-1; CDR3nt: TGCGCCAGCAAGACCGACTCCTTCTCCTACAATGAGCAGTTCTTC; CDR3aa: CASKTDSFSYNEQFF
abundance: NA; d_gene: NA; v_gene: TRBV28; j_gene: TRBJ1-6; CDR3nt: TGTGCCAGCAGTTTGCCTAGACAGGAGCAAACCCGGTCCCTCCACTTT; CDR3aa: CASSLPRQEQTRSLHF
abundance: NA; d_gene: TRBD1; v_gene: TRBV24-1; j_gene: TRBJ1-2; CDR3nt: TGTGCCACCAGTGATCAGGGGGCAGGTTATGGCTACACCTTC; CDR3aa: CATSDQGAGYGYTF
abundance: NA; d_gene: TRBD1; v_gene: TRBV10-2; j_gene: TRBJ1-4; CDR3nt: TGCGCCAGCAGTGAGCCAAGGACAGGGTGGGGTGAAAAACTGTTTTTT; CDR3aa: CASSEPRTGWGEKLFF
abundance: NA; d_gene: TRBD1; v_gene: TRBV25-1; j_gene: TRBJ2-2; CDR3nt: TGTGCCAGCAGTGAGTGGACAGGGGAGGCAGTGGAGCTGTTTTTT; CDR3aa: CASSEWTGEAVELFF
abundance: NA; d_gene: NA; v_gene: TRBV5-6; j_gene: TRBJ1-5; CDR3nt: TGTGCCAGCAACCACTACCTTCGGAGCAATCAGCCCCAGCATTTT; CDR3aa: CASNHYLRSNQPQHF
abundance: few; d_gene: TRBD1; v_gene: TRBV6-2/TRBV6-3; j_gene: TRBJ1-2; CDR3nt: TGTGCCAGCAGTTTCCCGAGACAGGGATTCTATGGCTACACCTTC; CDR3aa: CASSFPRQGFYGYTF
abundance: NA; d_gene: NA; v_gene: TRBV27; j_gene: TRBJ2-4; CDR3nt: TGTGCCAGCAGTTTATCGAGGGATTCTGCCAAAAACATTCAGTACTTC; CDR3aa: CASSLSRDSAKNIQYF
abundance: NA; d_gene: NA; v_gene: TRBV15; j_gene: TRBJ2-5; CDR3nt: TGTGCCACCAGCAGAGATCTGGGAGAAGAGACCCAGTACTTC; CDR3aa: CATSRDLGEETQYF
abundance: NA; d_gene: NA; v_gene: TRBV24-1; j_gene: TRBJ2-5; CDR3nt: TGTGCCACCAGTGGGGCCGGCGGAGGGACCCAGTACTTC; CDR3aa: CATSGAGGGTQYF
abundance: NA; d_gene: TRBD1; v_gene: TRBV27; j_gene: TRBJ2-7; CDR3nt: TGTGCCAGCAGACCCCGGACAGGGGACTTCTTTTACGAGCAGTACTTC; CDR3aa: CASRPRTGDFFYEQYF
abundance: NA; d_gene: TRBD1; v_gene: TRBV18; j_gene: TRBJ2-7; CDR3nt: TGTGCCAGCTCACCAAGAGACATGGACAGGGGTTTCTACGAGCAGTACTTC; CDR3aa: CASSPRDMDRGFYEQYF
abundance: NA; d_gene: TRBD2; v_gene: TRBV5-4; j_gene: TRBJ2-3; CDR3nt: TGTGCCAGCAGCTTGTGGCTAGCGGGAGACACGCAGTATTTT; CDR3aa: CASSLWLAGDTQYF
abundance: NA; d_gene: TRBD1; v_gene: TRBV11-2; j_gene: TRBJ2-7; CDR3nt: TGTGCCAGCAGAAGGGGGGGACAGGGGGCCTACGAGCAGTACTTC; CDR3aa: CASRRGGQGAYEQYF
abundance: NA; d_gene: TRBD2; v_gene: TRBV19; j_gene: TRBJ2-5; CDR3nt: TGTGCCAGTAGTAAAGGACTAGCGGAAGAGACCCAGTACTTC; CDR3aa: CASSKGLAEETQYF
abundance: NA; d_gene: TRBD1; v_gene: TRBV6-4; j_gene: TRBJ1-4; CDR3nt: TGTGCCAGCAGTCCGACAGGGGATAATGAAAAACTGTTTTTT; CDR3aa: CASSPTGDNEKLFF
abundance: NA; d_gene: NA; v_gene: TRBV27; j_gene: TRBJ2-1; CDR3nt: TGTGCCAGCAGGTCCTTCACTAAGCTCTCCGATGAGCAGTTCTTC; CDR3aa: CASRSFTKLSDEQFF
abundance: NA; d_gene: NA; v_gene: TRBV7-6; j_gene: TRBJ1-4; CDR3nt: TGTGCCAGCAGCTCTAAAGGGGCGCTGGGCGAAAAACTGTTTTTT; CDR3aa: CASSSKGALGEKLFF
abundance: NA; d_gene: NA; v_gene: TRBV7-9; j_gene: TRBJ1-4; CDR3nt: TGTGCCAGCAGCTTATCAGGAGGAGGTGAAAAACTGTTTTTT; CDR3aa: CASSLSGGGEKLFF
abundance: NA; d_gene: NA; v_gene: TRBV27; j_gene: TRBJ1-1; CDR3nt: TGTGCCAGCAGTTTAGAGGATGGTAACACTGAAGCTTTCTTT; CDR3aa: CASSLEDGNTEAFF
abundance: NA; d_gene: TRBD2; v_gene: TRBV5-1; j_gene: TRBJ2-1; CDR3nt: TGCGCCAGCAGTCGGGAGGGCTTGTTTAGCGAGCAGTTCTTC; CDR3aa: CASSREGLFSEQFF
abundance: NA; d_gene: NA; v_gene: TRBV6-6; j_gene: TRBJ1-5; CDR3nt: TGTGCCAGCAGTTACCCGGAGGGAAATCAGCCCCAGCATTTT; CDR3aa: CASSYPEGNQPQHF
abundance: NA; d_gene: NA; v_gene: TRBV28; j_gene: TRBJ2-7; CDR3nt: TGTGCCAGCAGTTTTGGGGAGTACGAGCAGTACTTC; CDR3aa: CASSFGEYEQYF
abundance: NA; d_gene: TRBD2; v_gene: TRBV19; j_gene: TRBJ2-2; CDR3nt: TGTGCCAGTAGTTCGCAGGGACTAGCGTACACCGGGGAGCTGTTTTTT; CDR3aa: CASSSQGLAYTGELFF